Below, 8 T cell receptor beta chains from the same sample are listed, as sequenced in a study of CD4 T cells in relation to SARS-CoV-2 and coronaviruses. Their antigens remain unidentified. The unexposed donors gave CD4+ T cells in about 2011-2018, prior to COVID-19. After 10 to 11 days of culture, CD4+ T cells were isolated. Repertoires were generated with immunoSEQ multiplex PCR, while TCRdb's copy carries only in-frame clones and drops some. The sample includes 16,000 or so clones, around 77% of them seen just once. The sample comprised CD4+ T cells from PBMCs, cultured in vitro. The receptor source for this set is a human donor in good health.

The chain is built from TRBV3-1 (or the pseudogene TRBV3-2) and TRBJ1-2; D unresolved. Germline loops: CDR1 LGHDT, CDR2 YNNKEL (reference sequence). This CDR3 region has 15 residues. The V gene lost 0 bases and the J gene lost 2 bases, with 10 bases spanning the gap. CDR3 coding DNA: TGTGCCAGCAGCCAAGATATGGAGAACAACTATGGCTACACCTTC. Amino acid sequence: CASSQDMENNYGYTF.

The V call is TRBV19, the J call TRBJ2-3; 10 positions match TRBD2. The CDR3 loop spans 16 amino acids. Per germline, CDR1 LNHDA and CDR2 SQIVND (reference sequence). Unmatched junction bases numbered 5, after V lost 1 base and J lost 4 bases. CDR3 region: CASSIVASGSSDTQYF. The CDR3 region has the DNA TGTGCCAGTAGTATAGTAGCTAGCGGGAGTTCAGATACGCAGTATTTT.

This clone was seen only once. The chain has TRBV6-5 and TRBJ2-3, with unresolved D. V lost 8 bases and J 1 base, leaving 13 bases between the germline ends. The CDR3 spans 14 residues. Germline CDR1 MNHEY, CDR2 SVGAGI. The CDR3 DNA follows: TGTGCCAGCCTGAACCACCGCGGCACAGATACGCAGTATTTT. Translation gives CASLNHRGTDTQYF.

V is TRBV27 and J is TRBJ2-7, with a possible D match to TRBD2 (5 bases). Germline CDR1 and CDR2: MNHEY and SMNVEV (reference sequence). Trimming shortened V by 6 bases and J by 2 bases, and 17 bases separated the two germline ends. There are 15 residues in the CDR3. CDR3: CASSKKLEPAYEQYF. The CDR3 DNA follows: TGTGCCAGCAGCAAGAAACTAGAACCGGCCTACGAGCAGTACTTC.

This clone was recorded once. This chain links TRBV19 with TRBJ1-3; TRBD1 matches at 8 bases. The CDR3 runs 16 residues. Germline-derived CDR1 and CDR2 are LNHDA and SQIVND (reference sequence). The V segment lost 4 bases and the J segment 1 base; nucleotides outside the gene matches: 6. The CDR3 coding sequence is TGTGCCAGTAGTAGCAGGGGGCGCCTATCTGGAAACACCATATATTTT. Encoded protein: CASSSRGRLSGNTIYF.

The chain recombines TRBV6-5 with TRBJ1-5; tentative D call: TRBD1 (6 bases). The CDR3 consists of 14 residues. V dropped 4 bases and J dropped 9 bases, with 16 bases sitting between them. Germline V gene lookup returns CDR1 MNHEY and CDR2 SVGAGI. DNA of the CDR3: TGTGCCAGCAGTTTTGGACAGTCCTCTCGGCCCCAGCATTTT. Its translation: CASSFGQSSRPQHF.

This chain connects TRBV4-1 to TRBJ2-6, with D possibly TRBD2 on 7 matching bases. The V end lost 2 bases, the J end lost 4 bases, and 15 bases lay between the germline ends. The CDR3 is 17 amino acids. Germline V CDR1 and CDR2: MGHRA, YSYEKL. The CDR3 nucleotides are TGCGCCAGCAGCCAAATAGGGGGGGCGGGAGGGGCCAACGTCCTGACTTTC. It specifies CASSQIGGAGGANVLTF.

This clone was counted between two and nine times. The V and J genes are TRBV6-4 and TRBJ2-2; D gene unclear. Per the germline V gene, CDR1 is MRHNA and CDR2 is SNTAGT. V gave up 4 bases and J gave up 0 bases, with 9 bases separating them. This CDR3 contains 15 residues. The chain's CDR3 is CASSAHDSNTGELFF. Here the CDR3 DNA reads TGTGCCAGCAGTGCGCACGACTCGAACACCGGGGAGCTGTTTTTT.